Listed below are T cell receptor beta chains from one sample, sequenced in a study of T cell responses to AZD1222 COVID-19 vaccine. TCRdb keeps only in-frame clones here, not all; method: immunoSEQ multiplex PCR. The sample has roughly 140,000 clones; approximately 90% are singletons. Sample: peripheral blood, taken on day 0 of AZD1222 vaccination. The receptors shown here come from an adult in good health. Each CDR3 is given with its conserved first and last residue. A D gene is named only where the DNA matches it firmly. Clone size is stated in some rows and not others, as once, few, many or a class when expanded.

clone_size: once
d_call: -
j_call: TRBJ1-2
v_call: TRBV4-1
cdr3_aa: CASSQDSGAMSGYTF
cdr3_nt: TGCGCCAGCAGCCAAGACAGCGGCGCTATGTCGGGCTACACCTTC

clone_size: -
d_call: TRBD2
j_call: TRBJ2-7
v_call: TRBV2
cdr3_aa: CASSLAGGLTYEQYF
cdr3_nt: TGTGCCAGCAGTTTAGCGGGGGGGTTAACCTACGAGCAGTACTTC

clone_size: -
d_call: TRBD1
j_call: TRBJ1-5
v_call: TRBV28
cdr3_aa: CASSSPGQGGQPQHF
cdr3_nt: TGTGCCAGCAGTTCACCGGGACAGGGAGGTCAGCCCCAGCATTTT

clone_size: -
d_call: -
j_call: TRBJ1-2
v_call: TRBV19
cdr3_aa: CASSIGRGEGHGYTF
cdr3_nt: TGTGCCAGTAGTATCGGCAGGGGAGAAGGCCATGGCTACACCTTC

clone_size: -
d_call: -
j_call: TRBJ2-7
v_call: TRBV7-9
cdr3_aa: CASSRDNSYEQYF
cdr3_nt: TGTGCCAGCAGCCGGGACAACTCCTACGAGCAGTACTTC

clone_size: -
d_call: -
j_call: TRBJ2-7
v_call: TRBV11-2
cdr3_aa: CASSSLRREQYF
cdr3_nt: TGTGCCAGCAGCTCCCTCCGCCGGGAGCAGTACTTC

clone_size: -
d_call: TRBD1
j_call: TRBJ1-5
v_call: TRBV7-8
cdr3_aa: CASSPRTGFFYRPQHF
cdr3_nt: TGTGCCAGCAGCCCCAGGACAGGGTTTTTTTACAGGCCCCAGCATTTT

clone_size: -
d_call: -
j_call: TRBJ2-5
v_call: TRBV27
cdr3_aa: CASSLSIAVAETQYF
cdr3_nt: TGTGCCAGCAGTTTATCGATAGCGGTGGCGGAGACCCAGTACTTC

clone_size: -
d_call: TRBD1
j_call: TRBJ2-5
v_call: TRBV2
cdr3_aa: CADSDRGETQYF
cdr3_nt: TGTGCCGATTCGGACAGGGGGGAGACCCAGTACTTC

clone_size: -
d_call: -
j_call: TRBJ2-2
v_call: TRBV5-1
cdr3_aa: CASSFPGTPGELFF
cdr3_nt: TGCGCCAGCAGCTTCCCGGGGACCCCCGGGGAGCTGTTTTTT

clone_size: -
d_call: -
j_call: TRBJ2-4
v_call: TRBV4-3
cdr3_aa: CASSQDWVGGGARNIQYF
cdr3_nt: TGCGCCAGCAGCCAAGATTGGGTGGGAGGGGGCGCGAGAAACATTCAGTACTTC

clone_size: -
d_call: -
j_call: TRBJ1-1
v_call: TRBV4-3
cdr3_aa: CASSQVTVGTEAFF
cdr3_nt: TGCGCCAGCAGCCAAGTAACTGTGGGGACTGAAGCTTTCTTT

clone_size: -
d_call: -
j_call: TRBJ1-2
v_call: TRBV29-1
cdr3_aa: CSVGGGLHGYTF
cdr3_nt: TGCAGCGTGGGCGGGGGGCTTCATGGCTACACCTTC

clone_size: -
d_call: -
j_call: TRBJ1-2
v_call: TRBV3-1/TRBV3-2
cdr3_aa: CASSLGAGHLYGYTF
cdr3_nt: TGTGCCAGCAGCCTAGGGGCGGGACACCTCTATGGCTACACCTTC

clone_size: -
d_call: -
j_call: TRBJ1-1
v_call: TRBV6-2/TRBV6-3
cdr3_aa: CASSYSTERGGDLMNTEAFF
cdr3_nt: TGTGCCAGCAGTTACTCGACTGAGAGAGGCGGGGACCTCATGAACACTGAAGCTTTCTTT

clone_size: -
d_call: -
j_call: TRBJ2-7
v_call: TRBV24-1
cdr3_aa: CATSDNLGGEQYF
cdr3_nt: TGTGCCACCAGTGATAACCTGGGGGGAGAGCAGTACTTC

clone_size: -
d_call: -
j_call: TRBJ1-2
v_call: TRBV28
cdr3_aa: CASSLTGSDGYTF
cdr3_nt: TGTGCCAGCAGTTTAACGGGGTCAGATGGCTACACCTTC

clone_size: -
d_call: TRBD2
j_call: TRBJ2-3
v_call: TRBV7-3
cdr3_aa: CASSSGLGKDTQYF
cdr3_nt: TGTGCCAGCAGCTCCGGACTAGGTAAAGATACGCAGTATTTT

clone_size: -
d_call: -
j_call: TRBJ2-1
v_call: TRBV29-1
cdr3_aa: CSVVVDLRYEQFF
cdr3_nt: TGCAGCGTTGTCGTTGATCTTCGGTATGAGCAGTTCTTC

clone_size: few
d_call: -
j_call: TRBJ2-7
v_call: TRBV12-3/TRBV12-4
cdr3_aa: CASSIFTYEQYF
cdr3_nt: TGTGCCAGCAGTATCTTTACCTACGAGCAGTACTTC

clone_size: -
d_call: -
j_call: TRBJ1-2
v_call: TRBV9
cdr3_aa: CASSENYGYTF
cdr3_nt: TGTGCCAGCAGCGAGAACTATGGCTACACCTTC

clone_size: -
d_call: -
j_call: TRBJ2-2
v_call: TRBV4-2
cdr3_aa: CASSQESGTVTGELFF
cdr3_nt: TGTGCCAGCAGCCAAGAATCGGGAACGGTCACCGGGGAGCTGTTTTTT

clone_size: -
d_call: -
j_call: TRBJ2-1
v_call: TRBV27
cdr3_aa: CAVGLAGAWEQFF
cdr3_nt: TGTGCCGTGGGCCTCGCGGGGGCCTGGGAGCAGTTCTTC

clone_size: -
d_call: -
j_call: TRBJ1-2
v_call: TRBV6-1
cdr3_aa: CASSDVGGELF
cdr3_nt: TGTGCCAGCAGTGATGTAGGTGGAGAACTCTTC

clone_size: -
d_call: TRBD1
j_call: TRBJ1-3
v_call: TRBV10-1
cdr3_aa: CASSERGQWGNTIYF
cdr3_nt: TGCGCCAGCAGTGAGAGGGGACAGTGGGGAAACACCATATATTTT

clone_size: -
d_call: -
j_call: TRBJ1-5
v_call: TRBV19
cdr3_aa: CASSKEGTWTQPQHF
cdr3_nt: TGTGCCAGTAGTAAGGAAGGGACGTGGACACAGCCCCAGCATTTT

clone_size: -
d_call: -
j_call: TRBJ1-5
v_call: TRBV19
cdr3_aa: CASMGGYSNQPQHF
cdr3_nt: TGTGCCAGTATGGGGGGGTATAGCAATCAGCCCCAGCATTTT

clone_size: -
d_call: -
j_call: TRBJ2-1
v_call: TRBV21-1
cdr3_aa: CASSKSGWGQTAYNEQFF
cdr3_nt: TGTGCCAGCAGCAAAAGCGGCTGGGGACAGACGGCTTACAATGAGCAGTTCTTC

clone_size: -
d_call: TRBD2
j_call: TRBJ2-2
v_call: TRBV5-4
cdr3_aa: CASSPTGGTGELFF
cdr3_nt: TGTGCCAGCAGCCCGACCGGGGGGACCGGGGAGCTGTTTTTT

clone_size: -
d_call: -
j_call: TRBJ2-7
v_call: TRBV19
cdr3_aa: CASSIEWRAYEQYF
cdr3_nt: TGTGCCAGTAGTATAGAGTGGAGGGCGTACGAGCAGTACTTC

clone_size: -
d_call: -
j_call: TRBJ2-1
v_call: TRBV4-2
cdr3_aa: CASSQEWGSSYNEQFF
cdr3_nt: TGTGCCAGCAGCCAAGAATGGGGGAGCTCCTACAATGAGCAGTTCTTC